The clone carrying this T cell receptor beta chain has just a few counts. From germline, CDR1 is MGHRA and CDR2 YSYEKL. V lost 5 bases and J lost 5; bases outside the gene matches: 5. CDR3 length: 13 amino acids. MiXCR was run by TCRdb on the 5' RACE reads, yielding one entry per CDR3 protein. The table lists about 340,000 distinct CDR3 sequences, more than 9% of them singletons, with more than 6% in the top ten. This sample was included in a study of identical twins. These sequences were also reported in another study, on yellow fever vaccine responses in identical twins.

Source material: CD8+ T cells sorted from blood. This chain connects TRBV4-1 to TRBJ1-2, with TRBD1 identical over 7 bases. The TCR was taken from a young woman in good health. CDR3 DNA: TGCGCCAGCAGCTCAGGGGGTGGGTATGGCTACACCTTC. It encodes CASSSGGGYGYTF.